The rows below give T cell receptor beta chains drawn from one sample of a study of cytomegalovirus exposure and HLA in healthy donors. This table comes from immunoSEQ multiplex PCR, and its TCRdb copy is limited to in-frame clones, with some not included. The table lists 150,000 to 200,000 clones, about 62% of them singletons. Material: PBMCs. All receptors come from a man aged 35-49 years in good health and CMV-seronegative. CDR3s include the opening cysteine and the closing phenylalanine or tryptophan. D genes are given only for firm matches. Part of the rows lack a size; the others show once, few, many or a class for expanded clones.

TRBJ1-2 | few | . | TRBV7-9 | TGTGCCAGCAGCTTAGCCCAGGGATATGGCTACACCTTC | CASSLAQGYGYTF
TRBJ2-7 | once | TRBD2 | TRBV7-2 | TGTGCCAGCAGCTTAGGGATCGTAGCGGGAGACGAGCAGTACTTC | CASSLGIVAGDEQYF
TRBJ2-3 | . | TRBD2 | TRBV20-1 | TGCAGTGTAAAACTAGCGGATACGCAGTATTTT | CSVKLADTQYF
TRBJ1-6 | . | TRBD1 | TRBV5-6 | TGTGCCAGCAGCTTGGGGACAGGGGGTCGCAATTCACCCCTCCACTTT | CASSLGTGGRNSPLHF
TRBJ2-7 | . | . | TRBV4-2 | TGTGCCAGCAGCCAAGTCAGGGATAGCTCCTACGAGCAGTACTTC | CASSQVRDSSYEQYF
TRBJ2-5 | . | TRBD1 | TRBV2 | TGTGCCAGCAGTTTTCCGGGACAGGGTAAAGAGACCCAGTACTTC | CASSFPGQGKETQYF
TRBJ1-1 | . | TRBD1 | TRBV7-9 | TGTGCCACCGAGAGGACAGGGAACACTGAAGCTTTCTTT | CATERTGNTEAFF
TRBJ1-1 | . | TRBD1 | TRBV28 | TGTGCCAGCAACCGACAGGGCTTGGGCACTGAAGCTTTCTTT | CASNRQGLGTEAFF
TRBJ2-3 | few | . | TRBV13 | TGTGCCAGCAGCCTCCCTCGGCTAGAGGATACGCAGTATTTT | CASSLPRLEDTQYF
TRBJ2-1 | . | TRBD1 | TRBV15 | TGTGCCACCAGCAGAGATGCCCCCCGTCGACAGGGGGATGAGCAGTTCTTC | CATSRDAPRRQGDEQFF
TRBJ2-7 | . | . | TRBV2 | TGTGCCAGCAACAGGGCCTACGAGCAGTACTTC | CASNRAYEQYF
TRBJ2-1 | . | . | TRBV15 | TGTGCCACCCGCGTCAGGGAAAGGGACAATGAGCAGTTCTTC | CATRVRERDNEQFF
TRBJ1-4 | few | TRBD1 | TRBV28 | TGTGCCAGCAGTACCCCCCGGACAGGGGGTAATGAAAAACTGTTTTTT | CASSTPRTGGNEKLFF
TRBJ2-7 | . | TRBD1 | TRBV6-5 | TGTGCCAGCAGAGGACCGGGACAGTCCTACGAGCAGTACTTC | CASRGPGQSYEQYF
TRBJ2-7 | . | TRBD2 | TRBV28 | TGTGCCAGCAGTCCCGGGGGGGAGCCTAAGTACGAGCAGTACTTC | CASSPGGEPKYEQYF
TRBJ2-7 | once | . | TRBV7-8 | TGTGCCAGCAGCCCCAGGAGGCTAGCAGGTCACGAGCAGTACTTC | CASSPRRLAGHEQYF
TRBJ2-7 | few | TRBD2 | TRBV6-5 | TGTGCCAGCAGAGCTAGCGGGAGAAGCTACGAGCAGTACTTC | CASRASGRSYEQYF
TRBJ1-2 | . | TRBD1 | TRBV6-6 | TGTGCCAGCAGCATAGGGACAGCTAACTATGGCTACACCTTC | CASSIGTANYGYTF
TRBJ2-2 | . | . | TRBV6-6 | TGTGCCAGCAGTTACTCAGGGGGAGAGACCGGGGAGCTGTTTTTT | CASSYSGGETGELFF
TRBJ2-7 | . | TRBD1 | TRBV19 | TGTGCCAGTAGTATAGCGACAGGGGTAGGCTACGAGCAGTACTTC | CASSIATGVGYEQYF
TRBJ1-4 | few | TRBD1 | TRBV5-1 | TGCGCCAGCCGACGACAGGGGTTAAATGAAAAACTGTTTTTT | CASRRQGLNEKLFF
TRBJ2-5 | . | TRBD2 | TRBV5-1 | TGCGCCAGCAGTATAGTCGGGGGGGCCCAAGAGACCCAGTACTTC | CASSIVGGAQETQYF
TRBJ1-6 | . | . | TRBV5-4 | TGTGCCAGCAGCTTTTACCCGACAGCACCCCTCCACTTT | CASSFYPTAPLHF
TRBJ2-7 | . | . | TRBV20-1 | TGCAGTGCTGCGGGGCTCTACGAGCAGTACTTC | CSAAGLYEQYF
TRBJ1-2 | . | . | TRBV10-3 | TGTGCCATCAGGTCGGGGGGTGGCTACACCTTC | CAIRSGGGYTF
TRBJ1-1 | . | TRBD1 | TRBV2 | TGTGCCAGCAGGCCCCCAGGGGGGAACACTGAAGCTTTCTTT | CASRPPGGNTEAFF
TRBJ2-7 | . | . | TRBV7-2 | TGTGCCAGCAGCTTAAGCCGCGAGCAGTACTTC | CASSLSREQYF
TRBJ2-2 | once | TRBD1 | TRBV27 | TGTGCCAGCAGTTTATCTCCTCCCGGGACAGGCCCCGGGGAGCTGTTTTTT | CASSLSPPGTGPGELFF
TRBJ2-1 | few | . | TRBV19 | TGTGCCAGTAGTGGAAAAGGAGTTTTACAGCAGTTCTTC | CASSGKGVLQQFF
TRBJ1-5 | . | TRBD1 | TRBV5-8 | TGTGCCAGCAGATCAGACAGGGGGGATCAGCCCCAGCATTTT | CASRSDRGDQPQHF
TRBJ1-6 | . | TRBD1 | TRBV7-9 | TGTGCCAGCAGCTTCCATTACGCCGGGACAGCTGATAATTCACCCCTCCACTTT | CASSFHYAGTADNSPLHF
TRBJ1-2 | . | TRBD1 | TRBV5-4 | TGTGCCAGCAGCCCCCAGACAGGGCCACACTCGTCTTATGGCTACACCTTC | CASSPQTGPHSSYGYTF
TRBJ1-6 | . | . | TRBV4-1 | TGCGCCAGCAGCCAAGGAGGGGCAGGGGCCTATAATTCACCCCTCCACTTT | CASSQGGAGAYNSPLHF
TRBJ2-5 | . | TRBD2 | TRBV28 | TGTGCCAGCAGTTTGAACCGGGGGGGAGAGACCCAGTACTTC | CASSLNRGGETQYF
TRBJ1-1 | . | . | TRBV6-5 | TGTGCCAGCAGTGACCCCTCCGGGAGACAAGCTTTCTTT | CASSDPSGRQAFF
TRBJ1-4 | . | TRBD1 | TRBV23-1 | TGCGCCAGCAGTCAATGGGACAGGGACATGTCCACGTCCCCAACTAGGAGGGGCTTTAAACTGTTTTTT | CASSQWDRDMSTSPTRRGFKLFF
TRBJ1-1 | few | . | TRBV7-9 | TGTTCCAGCAGCTTAGAAACAGGTGAAGCTTTCTTT | CSSSLETGEAFF
TRBJ1-5 | . | TRBD1 | TRBV2 | TGTGCCAGCAGTGAAATGGGACAGGACAATCAGCCCCAGCATTTT | CASSEMGQDNQPQHF
TRBJ2-3 | few | TRBD2 | TRBV5-1 | TGCGCCAGCAGCTTGGAGGCTAGCGGGAGGTGGTCAGATACGCAGTATTTT | CASSLEASGRWSDTQYF
TRBJ1-5 | . | . | TRBV11-2 | TGTGCCAGCAGCTTAGAACTAGGTCAGCCCCAGCATTTT | CASSLELGQPQHF
TRBJ2-4 | . | TRBD2 | TRBV4-1 | TGCGCCAGCAGCCTCGGACTAGCCCTCCAGCCCGGGAACATTCAGTACTTC | CASSLGLALQPGNIQYF
TRBJ2-7 | few | TRBD1 | TRBV19 | TGTGCCACCTCAGCAGGGGGCAACGAGCAGTACTTC | CATSAGGNEQYF
TRBJ2-7 | few | TRBD2 | TRBV7-9 | TGTTCTAGCAGGCCGGGACTAGCGGCCTACGAGCAGTACTTC | CSSRPGLAAYEQYF
TRBJ2-7 | . | TRBD1 | TRBV9 | TGTGCCAGCAGCTCAAACCCGACAGGGGGCCGGTACGAGCAGTACTTC | CASSSNPTGGRYEQYF
TRBJ2-2 | . | TRBD2 | TRBV29-1 | TGCAGCGTTGACATGGTTTCCCCACTAGCGGGGCAGAACACCGGGGAGCTGTTTTTT | CSVDMVSPLAGQNTGELFF
TRBJ2-7 | . | TRBD2 | TRBV5-4 | TGTGCCAGCAGCCTCGCGGGGGGCCCCTACGAGCAGTACTTC | CASSLAGGPYEQYF